These 2 T cell receptor beta chains originate from one sample sequenced in a study of control samples from healthy donors and cancer patients. This table comes from immunoSEQ multiplex PCR, and its TCRdb copy is limited to in-frame clones, with some not included. The table has about 150,000 clones, 85% to 95% seen once. The sample comprised blood. The source of these receptors is a woman aged 40 to 50 in good health.

The chain has TRBV6-5 and TRBJ1-2, with TRBD1 matching 7 bases. The CDR3 sequence is 15 residues long. In germline, CDR1 is MNHEY, CDR2 SVGAGI. With 5 bases clipped from V and 5 bases from J, the junction kept 11 bases outside the gene matches. The DNA of the CDR3 is TGTGCCAGCAGTAAGACAGGGCAAGATCGGTATGGCTACACCTTC. Residues: CASSKTGQDRYGYTF.

CDR3 sequence: CASSSIDTQYF. CDR3 in DNA: TGTGCCAGCAGCTCCATCGATACGCAGTATTTT. The gene calls are TRBV5-4 and TRBJ2-3; D is unresolved. Germline CDR1 SGHNT, CDR2 YYREEE (reference sequence). The CDR3 is 11 residues long. Trimming pared 3 bases from V and 6 bases from J, leaving 5 bases between.